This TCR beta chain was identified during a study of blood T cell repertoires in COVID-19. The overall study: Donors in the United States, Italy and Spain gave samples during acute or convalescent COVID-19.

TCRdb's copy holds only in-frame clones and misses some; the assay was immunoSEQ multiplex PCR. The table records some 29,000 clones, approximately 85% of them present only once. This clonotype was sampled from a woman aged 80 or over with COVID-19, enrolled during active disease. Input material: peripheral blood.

In DNA, the CDR3 is TGCGCCAGCAGCTTGGTGGGGGGACAGAGTACAGATACGCAGTATTTT. Translation: CASSLVGGQSTDTQYF. The rearrangement joins TRBV5-1 to TRBJ2-3; D perhaps matches TRBD1 (7 bases). This CDR3 has 16 amino acids. Germline CDR1 and CDR2: SGHRS and YFSETQ. Trimming took 0 bases from V and 3 from J, leaving 14 bases between them.